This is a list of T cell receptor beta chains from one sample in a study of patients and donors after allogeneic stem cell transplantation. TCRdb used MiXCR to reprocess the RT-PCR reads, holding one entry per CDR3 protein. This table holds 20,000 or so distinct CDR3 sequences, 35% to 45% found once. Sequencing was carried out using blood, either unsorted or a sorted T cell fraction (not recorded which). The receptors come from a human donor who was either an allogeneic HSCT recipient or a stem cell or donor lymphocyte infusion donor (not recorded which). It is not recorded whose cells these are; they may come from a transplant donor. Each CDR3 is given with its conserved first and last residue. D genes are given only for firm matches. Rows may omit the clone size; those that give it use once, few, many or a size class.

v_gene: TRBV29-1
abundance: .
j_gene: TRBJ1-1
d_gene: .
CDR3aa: CSVEGARTEAFF
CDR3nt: TGCAGCGTTGAGGGGGCGCGGACTGAAGCTTTCTTT

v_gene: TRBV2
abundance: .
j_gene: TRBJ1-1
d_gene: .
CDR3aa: CASSEQGFNTEAFF
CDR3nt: TGTGCCAGCAGTGAACAGGGCTTTAACACTGAAGCTTTCTTT

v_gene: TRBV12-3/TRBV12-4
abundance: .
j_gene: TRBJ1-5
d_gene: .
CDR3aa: CASSLYAGGDQPQHF
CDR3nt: TGTGCCAGCAGTTTATACGCAGGAGGGGATCAGCCCCAGCATTTT

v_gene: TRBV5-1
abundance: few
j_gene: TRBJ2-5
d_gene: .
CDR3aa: CASSLNLGGQTQYF
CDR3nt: TGCGCCAGCAGTTTGAACCTCGGGGGACAGACCCAGTACTTC

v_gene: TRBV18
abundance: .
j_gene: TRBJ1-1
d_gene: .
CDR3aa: CASSPFGAGGNTEAFF
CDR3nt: TGTGCCAGCTCACCCTTCGGTGCGGGGGGAAACACTGAAGCTTTCTTT

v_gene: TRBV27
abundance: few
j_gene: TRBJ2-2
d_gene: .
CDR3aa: CASSSLGLPGELFF
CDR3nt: TGTGCCAGCAGTTCGTTGGGGCTCCCCGGGGAGCTGTTTTTT

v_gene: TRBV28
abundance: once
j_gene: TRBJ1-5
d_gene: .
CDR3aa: CASSLNQPQHF
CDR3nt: TGTGCCAGCAGTCTGAATCAGCCCCAGCATTTT

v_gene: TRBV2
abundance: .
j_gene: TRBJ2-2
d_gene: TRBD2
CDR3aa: CASREWLRERAGELFF
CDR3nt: TGTGCCAGCCGTGAATGGTTGCGGGAGAGGGCCGGGGAGCTGTTTTTT

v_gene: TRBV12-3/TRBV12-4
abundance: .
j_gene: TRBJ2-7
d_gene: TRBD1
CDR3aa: CASSSTYRGREQYF
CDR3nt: TGTGCCAGCAGTTCGACTTACAGGGGGCGAGAGCAGTACTTC

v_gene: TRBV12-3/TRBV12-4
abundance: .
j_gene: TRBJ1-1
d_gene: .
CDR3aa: CASSLAPGQLTNTEAFF
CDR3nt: TGTGCCAGCAGTTTAGCCCCGGGACAACTTACGAACACTGAAGCTTTCTTT

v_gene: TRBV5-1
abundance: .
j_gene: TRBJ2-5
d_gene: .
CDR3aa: CASSFGVATQETQYF
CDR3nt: TGCGCCAGCAGCTTTGGAGTGGCTACCCAAGAGACCCAGTACTTC

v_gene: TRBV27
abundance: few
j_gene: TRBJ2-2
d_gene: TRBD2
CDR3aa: CASSLSWLAENTGELFF
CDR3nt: TGTGCCAGCAGTTTATCGTGGCTAGCGGAGAACACCGGGGAGCTGTTTTTT

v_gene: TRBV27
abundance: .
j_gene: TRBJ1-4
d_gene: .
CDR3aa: CASRGVTNEKLFF
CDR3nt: TGTGCCAGCAGGGGGGTCACTAATGAAAAACTGTTTTTT

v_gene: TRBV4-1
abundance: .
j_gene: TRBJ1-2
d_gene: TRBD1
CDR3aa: CASSQDPGQGPGYTF
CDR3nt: TGCGCCAGCAGCCAAGATCCCGGACAGGGGCCTGGCTACACCTTC

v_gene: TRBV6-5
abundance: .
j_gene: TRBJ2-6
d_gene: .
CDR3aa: CASSYGLTGANVLTF
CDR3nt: TGTGCCAGCAGTTATGGGCTCACTGGGGCCAACGTCCTGACTTTC

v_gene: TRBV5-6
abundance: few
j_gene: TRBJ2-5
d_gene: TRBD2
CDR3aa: CASSWELAGGKETQYF
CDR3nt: TGTGCCAGCAGCTGGGAACTAGCGGGAGGGAAAGAGACCCAGTACTTC

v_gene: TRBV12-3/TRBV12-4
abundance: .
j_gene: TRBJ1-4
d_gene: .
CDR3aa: CASSLGLLMDGEKLFF
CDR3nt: TGTGCCAGCAGTTTGGGCCTCTTAATGGACGGGGAAAAACTGTTTTTT

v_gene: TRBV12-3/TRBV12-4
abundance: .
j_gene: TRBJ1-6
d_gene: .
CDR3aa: CASSVGGSSPLHF
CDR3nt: TGTGCCAGCAGTGTAGGGGGTAGTTCACCCCTCCACTTT

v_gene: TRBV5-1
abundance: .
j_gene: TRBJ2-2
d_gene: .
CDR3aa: CASSLAVGTGELFF
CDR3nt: TGCGCCAGCAGCTTGGCCGTTGGGACCGGGGAGCTGTTTTTT

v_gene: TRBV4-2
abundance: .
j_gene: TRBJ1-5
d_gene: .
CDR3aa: CASSQGRGNSNQPQHF
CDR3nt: TGTGCCAGCAGCCAAGGACGAGGTAATAGCAATCAGCCCCAGCATTTT

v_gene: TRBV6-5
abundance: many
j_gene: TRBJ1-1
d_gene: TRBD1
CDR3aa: CASSSTRDRNTEAFF
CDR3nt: TGTGCCAGCAGTTCAACCCGGGACAGGAACACTGAAGCTTTCTTT

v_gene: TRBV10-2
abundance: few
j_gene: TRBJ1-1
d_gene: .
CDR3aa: CASSMTVNTEAFF
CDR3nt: TGCGCCAGCAGTATGACGGTGAACACTGAAGCTTTCTTT

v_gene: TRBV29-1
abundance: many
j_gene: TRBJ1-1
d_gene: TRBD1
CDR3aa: CSGSQGERAFF
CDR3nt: TGCAGCGGCTCACAGGGGGAACGAGCTTTCTTT

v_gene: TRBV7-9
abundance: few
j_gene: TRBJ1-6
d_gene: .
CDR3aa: CASSLMGSYNSPLHF
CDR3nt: TGTGCCAGCAGCCTTATGGGCTCCTATAATTCACCCCTCCACTTT

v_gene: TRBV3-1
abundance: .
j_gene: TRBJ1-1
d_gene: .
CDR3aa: CASSHLTRNTEAFF
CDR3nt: TGTGCCAGCAGCCACTTGACACGGAACACTGAAGCTTTCTTT

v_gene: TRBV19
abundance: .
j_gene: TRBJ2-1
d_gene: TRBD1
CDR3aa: CASSMGQGIYNEQFF
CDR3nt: TGTGCCAGTAGTATGGGACAGGGGATCTACAATGAGCAGTTCTTC

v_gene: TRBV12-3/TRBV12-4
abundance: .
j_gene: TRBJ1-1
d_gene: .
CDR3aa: CASSEGPSMNTEAFF
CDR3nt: TGTGCCAGCAGTGAAGGCCCGAGCATGAACACTGAAGCTTTCTTT

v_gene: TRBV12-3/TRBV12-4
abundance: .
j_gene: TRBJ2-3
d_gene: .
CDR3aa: CASTMTGSTDTQYF
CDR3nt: TGTGCCAGCACCATGACAGGAAGCACAGATACGCAGTATTTT

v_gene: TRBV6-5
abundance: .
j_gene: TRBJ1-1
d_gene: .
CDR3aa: CASSYGGTSAFF
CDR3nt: TGTGCCAGCAGTTATGGAGGGACATCCGCTTTCTTT

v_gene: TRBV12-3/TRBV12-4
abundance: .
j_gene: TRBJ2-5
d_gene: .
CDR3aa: CASSFSDQETQYF
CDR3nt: TGTGCCAGCAGTTTTTCAGATCAAGAGACCCAGTACTTC

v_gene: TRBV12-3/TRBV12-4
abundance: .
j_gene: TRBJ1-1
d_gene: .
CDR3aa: CASSSGGTNTEAFF
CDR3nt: TGTGCCAGCAGTTCCGGGGGGACGAACACTGAAGCTTTCTTT

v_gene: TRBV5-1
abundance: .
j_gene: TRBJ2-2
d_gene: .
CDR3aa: CASSLTPNTGELFF
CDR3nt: TGCGCCAGCAGCTTGACTCCGAACACCGGGGAGCTGTTTTTT

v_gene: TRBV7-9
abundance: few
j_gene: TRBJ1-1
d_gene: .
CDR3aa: CASSFFGDTEAFF
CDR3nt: TGTGCCAGCAGCTTTTTTGGGGACACTGAAGCTTTCTTT

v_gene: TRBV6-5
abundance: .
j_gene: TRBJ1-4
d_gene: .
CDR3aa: CASSYSQGQYEKLFF
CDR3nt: TGTGCCAGCAGTTACTCGCAGGGGCAGTATGAAAAACTGTTTTTT

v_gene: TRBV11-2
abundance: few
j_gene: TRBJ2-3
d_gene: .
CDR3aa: CASSLTRGPDTQYF
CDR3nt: TGTGCCAGCAGCTTAACCCGAGGCCCAGATACGCAGTATTTT

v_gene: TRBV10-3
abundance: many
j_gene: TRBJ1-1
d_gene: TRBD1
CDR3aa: CAIAEQGAYTEAFF
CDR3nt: TGTGCCATCGCCGAACAGGGGGCTTACACTGAAGCTTTCTTT

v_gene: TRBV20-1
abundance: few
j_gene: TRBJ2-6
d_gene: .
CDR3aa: CSASQFRGANVLTF
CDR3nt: TGCAGTGCTTCACAGTTCCGTGGGGCCAACGTCCTGACTTTC

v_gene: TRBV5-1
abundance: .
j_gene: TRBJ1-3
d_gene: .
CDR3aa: CASSLEGFSGNTIYF
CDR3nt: TGCGCCAGCAGCTTGGAGGGGTTCTCTGGAAACACCATATATTTT

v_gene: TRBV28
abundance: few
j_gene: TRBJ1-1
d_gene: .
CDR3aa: CASSRRGWGTEAFF
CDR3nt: TGTGCCAGCAGTCGCAGGGGATGGGGCACTGAAGCTTTCTTT

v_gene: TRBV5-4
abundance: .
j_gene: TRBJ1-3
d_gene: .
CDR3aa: CASSKDRLSGNTIYF
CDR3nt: TGTGCCAGCTCAAAGGACCGCTTGTCTGGAAACACCATATATTTT

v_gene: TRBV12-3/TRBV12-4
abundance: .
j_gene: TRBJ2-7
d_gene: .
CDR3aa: CASSDGAYEQYF
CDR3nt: TGTGCCAGCAGCGACGGAGCCTACGAGCAGTACTTC

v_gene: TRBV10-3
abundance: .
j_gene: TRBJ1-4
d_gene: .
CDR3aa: CAISEGGEKLFF
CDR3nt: TGTGCCATCAGTGAAGGGGGTGAAAAACTGTTTTTT